These 32 T cell receptor beta chains came from one sample sequenced in a study of control samples from healthy donors and cancer patients. Only in-frame clones appear in the TCRdb table, and some are missing; sequencing was by immunoSEQ multiplex PCR. The sample gives 100,000 to 150,000 clones, over 75% of which show up once; about 2.7% is in the top ten. Sequenced material: blood. Receptors originate from a man in his sixties in good health.

In regard to this clone: At one boundary the junction diverges from the germline segment, which might be a read error. The genes are TRBV7-2 and TRBJ2-7, with no clear D. Germline V gene sequence: CDR1 SGHTA, CDR2 FQGNSA. The CDR3 covers 13 residues. The CDR3 spells CASSFGPSFEQYF. The CDR3 DNA follows: TGTGCCAGCAGCTTTGGACCGTCCTTCGAGCAGTACTTC.

The J gene is TRBJ1-5, the V gene TRBV12-3 or TRBV12-4; D gene unclear. This CDR3 spans 12 amino acids. With 3 bases removed from V and 5 bases from J, the gap between germline ends came to 5 bases. The DNA of the CDR3 is TGTGCCAGCAGTTTTTCCGATCAGCCCCAGCATTTT. This encodes CASSFSDQPQHF.

The chain uses TRBV4-2 and TRBJ2-7; D may be TRBD2 (6 bases). The germline V gene has CDR1 LGHNA and CDR2 YNFKEQ. Trimming removed 3 bases at V and 7 bases at J, with 19 bases between. The length of the CDR3 is 15 residues. CDR3: CASSQQARQGGEQYF. As DNA, the CDR3 is TGTGCCAGCAGCCAGCAGGCTCGGCAGGGAGGTGAGCAGTACTTC.

This chain joins TRBV28 and TRBJ1-1; TRBD1 might be the D (5 bases). Germline V CDR1 and CDR2: MDHEN, SYDVKM. The CDR3 extends over 17 amino acids. Trimming stripped 4 bases from V and 1 base from J, with 19 bases between. CDR3 sequence: CASSYGSGGTTNTEAFF. The DNA for the CDR3 is TGTGCCAGCAGTTATGGGTCCGGGGGGACTACGAACACTGAAGCTTTCTTT.

As concerns this clone: The same CDR3 can be traced to other DNA sequences in this sample. The V and J genes are TRBV19 and TRBJ2-1; D possibly corresponds to TRBD2 (6 bases). Trimming took 6 bases from V and 4 from J, leaving 10 bases between them. The CDR3 covers 13 residues. CDR1 LNHDA and CDR2 SQIVND come from the germline V gene (reference sequence). The CDR3 loop reads CASSPRGYNEQFF. The DNA of the CDR3 is TGTGCCAGTAGCCCTCGGGGGTACAATGAGCAGTTCTTC.

The V and J genes are TRBV6-2 or TRBV6-3 and TRBJ2-1; tentative D call: TRBD1 (5 bases). From germline, CDR1 is MNHEY and CDR2 SVGEGT. This CDR3 has 14 amino acids. The V end was cut by 6 bases, the J end by 2 bases, with 11 bases between. CDR3 DNA sequence: TGTGCCAGCAGCTCAGGGTTCCCCTACAATGAGCAGTTCTTC. The encoded protein is CASSSGFPYNEQFF.

The sample holds a few counts of this clone. The V call is TRBV28, the J call TRBJ1-2, with D maybe TRBD1 (5 bases). This CDR3 has 16 amino acids. Germline values: CDR1 MDHEN, CDR2 SYDVKM. V was trimmed by 7 bases and J by 5 bases, leaving 23 bases between them. CDR3 in amino acids: CASTTGTGPVMYGYTF. CDR3 in DNA: TGTGCCAGCACCACAGGAACCGGGCCAGTGATGTATGGCTACACCTTC.

For the CDR3, the DNA is TGTGCCAGCAGCCCGGGACGGAGCTACGAGCAGTACTTC. The encoded protein is CASSPGRSYEQYF. J is TRBJ2-7 and V is TRBV28; tentatively, D is TRBD1 or TRBD2 (5 bases each). Germline V gene data show CDR1 as MDHEN and CDR2 as SYDVKM. Trimming left V 6 bases short and J 3 bases short, with 12 bases between. This CDR3 has 13 residues.

This clone was found once. Here the CDR3 reads CASSPSGYGYTF. CDR3 bases: TGCGCCAGCAGCCCCAGCGGTTATGGCTACACCTTC. This chain links TRBV5-1 with TRBJ1-2; D unclear. The V end was cut by 4 bases, the J end by 5 bases, with 9 bases between. The CDR3 length is 12 residues. Germline-derived CDR1 and CDR2 are SGHRS and YFSETQ.

V is TRBV7-6 and J is TRBJ1-3, with D perhaps TRBD1 (6 bases). Germline V gives CDR1 SGHVS, CDR2 FNYEAQ. The CDR3 consists of 16 residues. V lost 4 bases and J lost 0, with 13 bases in between. The CDR3 is CASSSRTAPSGNTIYF. In nucleotides, the CDR3 is TGTGCCAGCAGCTCAAGGACAGCTCCCTCTGGAAACACCATATATTTT.

V and J are TRBV12-3 or TRBV12-4 and TRBJ2-2; the D is unclear. V lost 5 bases, J lost 6 bases, and 10 bases lay in between. The CDR3 extends over 13 amino acids. The CDR3 sequence is CASSIPGSGELFF. CDR3 DNA: TGTGCCAGCAGTATTCCTGGGTCCGGGGAGCTGTTTTTT.

This chain links TRBV27 with TRBJ1-2; the match to TRBD1 covers 7 bases. Germline V gene lookup returns CDR1 MNHEY and CDR2 SMNVEV (reference sequence). J gave up 8 bases and V 0 bases, and 3 bases lay outside the gene matches. This CDR3 spans 13 amino acids. CDR3 DNA sequence: TGTGCCAGCAGTTTATCACAGGGGATCGGCTACACCTTC. This translates into CASSLSQGIGYTF.

The CDR3 here is CASSLSRERGEQYF. Written as DNA, the CDR3 is TGTGCCAGCAGTTTATCCCGGGAGAGGGGCGAGCAGTACTTC. This sequence joins TRBV27 and TRBJ2-7; D is possibly TRBD2 (6 bases). There are 14 residues in the CDR3. Trimming removed 0 bases at V and 6 bases at J, with 12 bases between. The germline gives CDR1 MNHEY, CDR2 SMNVEV (reference sequence).

The chain combines TRBV7-2 with TRBJ2-1; D is perhaps TRBD2 (5 bases). The germline CDR1 and CDR2 sequences are SGHTA and FQGNSA. V gave up 1 base and J gave up 8 bases, with 12 bases separating them. The CDR3 covers 14 residues. Written as DNA, the CDR3 is TGTGCCAGCAGCTTAGAAGGCAGTAGCGATGAGCAGTTCTTC. Its protein is CASSLEGSSDEQFF.

The genes are TRBV7-2 and TRBJ1-2; 8 bases align to TRBD1. This CDR3 is built from 13 residues. Trimming cost V 4 bases and J 4 bases; bases outside gene matches: 2. Germline CDR1 reads SGHTA; CDR2 reads FQGNSA. CDR3 in amino acids: CASSSDRGYGYTF. The CDR3 DNA sequence: TGTGCCAGCAGCTCCGACAGGGGCTATGGCTACACCTTC.

V and J are TRBV6-5 and TRBJ1-2, with D uncertain. CDR1 and CDR2 from the germline V gene are MNHEY and SVGAGI. This CDR3 is 13 amino acids long. V was clipped by 0 bases and J by 11 bases, with 13 bases between them. The CDR3 DNA is TGTGCCAGCAGTTACTCGAGGTGGTCGGGGTACACCTTC. The encoded protein is CASSYSRWSGYTF.

This clone was seen only a few times. The V gene is TRBV6-5, the J gene TRBJ2-2, with TRBD1 matching over 7 bases. This CDR3 is 12 amino acids long. V was clipped by 6 bases and J by 7 bases; unmatched bases: 2. Germline assignment: CDR1 MNHEY and CDR2 SVGAGI. CDR3 region: CASSNRGGELFF. The CDR3 coding sequence is TGTGCCAGCAGCAACAGGGGCGGGGAGCTGTTTTTT.

The rearrangement uses TRBV30 and TRBJ2-1; 13 positions match TRBD2. This CDR3 region has 17 residues. CDR1 and CDR2 from the germline V gene are GTSNPN and SVGIG (reference sequence). V trimming: 3 bases; J trimming: 4 bases; junction bases outside the gene matches: 9. The CDR3 DNA follows: TGTGCCTGGAGAGGGACTAGCGGGACGACTTGGTACAATGAGCAGTTCTTC. It translates to CAWRGTSGTTWYNEQFF.

Here the CDR3 reads CASSYGTSGSYEQYF. CDR3 nucleotide sequence: TGTGCCAGCAGTTACGGGACTAGCGGCTCCTACGAGCAGTACTTC. V is TRBV6-2 or TRBV6-3 and J is TRBJ2-7, with TRBD2 identical over 11 bases. Germline values: CDR1 MNHEY, CDR2 SVGEGT. Losses at the gene ends were 2 bases for V and 0 bases for J; bases not matched to a gene: 0. The CDR3 runs 15 residues.

This rearrangement joins TRBV7-9 to TRBJ1-5, with D possibly TRBD1 on 5 matching bases. The V end was cut by 1 base, the J end by 3 bases, with 13 bases between. Germline CDR1 SEHNR, CDR2 FQNEAQ (reference sequence). This CDR3 is 16 amino acids long. The CDR3 sequence: CASSLGFQGINQPQHF. In DNA form, the CDR3 reads TGTGCCAGCAGCTTAGGATTTCAGGGAATCAATCAGCCCCAGCATTTT. The full variable domain, completed using reference TRBV7-9 and TRBJ1-5, is DTGVSQNPRHKITKRGQNVTFRCDPISEHNRLYWYRQTLGQGPEFLTYFQNEAQLEKSRLLSDRFSAERPKGSFSTLEIQRTEQGDSAMYLCASSLGFQGINQPQHFGDGTRLSIL.

The chain couples TRBV2 to TRBJ1-4, with D perhaps TRBD1 (6 bases). Germline lookup yields CDR1 SNHLY and CDR2 FYNNEI. The CDR3 length is 15 residues. V lost 5 bases to trimming and J lost 7 bases, with 17 bases between them. CDR3 region: CASSTRQEVGEKLFF. The CDR3 DNA sequence: TGTGCCAGCAGTACAAGACAGGAGGTGGGTGAAAAACTGTTTTTT.

The V gene is TRBV5-6, the J gene TRBJ1-1; D unresolved. Trimming left V 2 bases short and J 1 base short, with 12 bases between. This CDR3 is built from 15 residues. CDR1 is SGHDT and CDR2 is YYEEEE in the germline V gene. The CDR3 spells CASSFGWSSNTEAFF. The CDR3 coding sequence is TGTGCCAGCAGCTTCGGGTGGTCATCGAACACTGAAGCTTTCTTT.

This chain connects TRBV10-1 to TRBJ2-2; unclear D gene. Trimming stripped 4 bases from V and 1 base from J, with 7 bases between. Germline V gene data show CDR1 as WNHNN and CDR2 as SYGVQD (reference sequence). CDR3 length: 14 amino acids. CDR3 nucleotide sequence: TGCGCCAGCAGTGTAGACGGGAACACCGGGGAGCTGTTTTTT. Its protein product is CASSVDGNTGELFF.

The chain carries TRBV12-3 or TRBV12-4 and TRBJ1-5; possibly TRBD1 for D (6 bases). V lost 7 bases, J lost 8 bases, and 12 bases lay in between. This CDR3 spans 12 amino acids. For the CDR3, the DNA is TGTGCCAGCACCCCGGGGGGCGAGCCCCAGCATTTT. It encodes CASTPGGEPQHF.

This chain uses TRBV24-1 with TRBJ1-3; 11 nucleotides line up with TRBD1. This CDR3 comprises 17 residues. Germline CDR1 is KGHDR and CDR2 is SFDVKD. Germline trimming cut 3 bases from V and 3 bases from J; bases unmatched to any gene: 6. The CDR3 region is CATSDPWTGGGGNTIYF. DNA of the CDR3: TGTGCCACCAGTGATCCATGGACAGGGGGCGGTGGAAACACCATATATTTT.

This chain links TRBV18 with TRBJ2-3; D remains ambiguous. The ends were cut back, 3 bases at V and 5 bases at J, with 9 bases in the middle. Germline assignment: CDR1 KGHSH and CDR2 LQKENI. This CDR3 region has 13 residues. CDR3 DNA: TGTGCCAGCTCACCCCCCATAGTAGATACGCAGTATTTT. It codes for CASSPPIVDTQYF.

This chain connects TRBV19 to TRBJ1-3; 7 bases align to TRBD1. Germline V lookup: CDR1 LNHDA, CDR2 SQIVND (reference sequence). CDR3 length: 13 residues. Trimming cost V 4 bases and J 4 bases; bases outside gene matches: 1. CDR3 sequence: CASSTTGGNTIYF. The CDR3 DNA follows: TGTGCCAGTAGTACGACAGGGGGAAACACCATATATTTT.

V usage is TRBV7-9 and J usage is TRBJ1-1; possibly TRBD1 for D (5 bases). Germline loops: CDR1 SEHNR, CDR2 FQNEAQ (reference sequence). The CDR3 has 15 amino acids. The V and J ends lost 5 bases and 0 bases respectively, with 13 bases between them. The CDR3 is CASSDMGRLNTEAFF. DNA for the CDR3: TGTGCCAGCAGCGATATGGGACGGTTGAACACTGAAGCTTTCTTT.

This clone came up a few times. The chain joins TRBV30 to TRBJ1-6; no reliable D call. V was cut by 0 bases and J by 0 bases, with 3 bases left in between. CDR3 length: 14 residues. Germline V gene lookup returns CDR1 GTSNPN and CDR2 SVGIG (reference sequence). CDR3 amino acids: CAWSVGSYNSPLHF. The CDR3 nucleotides are TGTGCCTGGAGTGTCGGCTCCTATAATTCACCCCTCCACTTT.

This chain uses TRBV6-1 with TRBJ1-2, with D maybe TRBD1 (5 bases). Trimming cost V 1 base and J 5 bases, with 11 bases left between them. From germline, CDR1 is MNHNS and CDR2 SASEGT. The CDR3 runs to 14 residues. The CDR3 DNA follows: TGTGCCAGCAGTGAAGTAGGGGACTGGTATGGCTACACCTTC. This codes for CASSEVGDWYGYTF.

V usage is TRBV6-2 or TRBV6-3 and J usage is TRBJ1-1; TRBD1 matches 9 bases. The CDR3 runs 19 residues. Germline CDR1 reads MNHEY; CDR2 reads SVGEGT. V gave up 0 bases and J gave up 4 bases; unmatched junction bases: 15. The CDR3 bases are TGTGCCAGCAGTTACTCTAACGACAGGGGGTGGATTCTTCGCACTGAAGCTTTCTTT. As protein: CASSYSNDRGWILRTEAFF.

V gene TRBV3-1 (or the pseudogene TRBV3-2) combines with J gene TRBJ1-2, with D possibly TRBD1 on 5 matching bases. This CDR3 region has 14 residues. Germline CDR1 and CDR2: LGHDT and YNNKEL (reference sequence). V was trimmed by 4 bases and J by 2 bases, leaving 11 bases between them. CDR3 loop: CASSPGGWNYGYTF. DNA of the CDR3: TGTGCCAGCAGCCCGGGGGGATGGAACTATGGCTACACCTTC.